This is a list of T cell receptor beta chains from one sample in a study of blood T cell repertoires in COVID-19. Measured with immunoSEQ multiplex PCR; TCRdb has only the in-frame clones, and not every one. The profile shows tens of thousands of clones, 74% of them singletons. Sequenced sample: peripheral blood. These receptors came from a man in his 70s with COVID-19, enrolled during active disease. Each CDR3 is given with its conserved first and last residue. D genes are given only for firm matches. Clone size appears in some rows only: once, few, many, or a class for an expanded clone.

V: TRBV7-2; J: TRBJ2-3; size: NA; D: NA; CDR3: CASSVDYGAVPSDTQYF; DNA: TGTGCCAGCAGCGTCGACTACGGAGCCGTCCCGAGCGATACGCAGTATTTT
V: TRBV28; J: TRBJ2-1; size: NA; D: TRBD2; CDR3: CASSWIAGMDEQFF; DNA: TGTGCCAGCAGTTGGATAGCGGGGATGGATGAGCAGTTCTTC
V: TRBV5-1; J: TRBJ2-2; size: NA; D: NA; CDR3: CASSISPGYLNTGELFF; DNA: TGCGCCAGCAGCATTTCCCCGGGGTACCTGAACACCGGGGAGCTGTTTTTT
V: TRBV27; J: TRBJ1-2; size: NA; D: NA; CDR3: CASSRIDSAGYTF; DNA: TGTGCCAGCAGTCGAATCGACAGTGCTGGCTACACCTTC
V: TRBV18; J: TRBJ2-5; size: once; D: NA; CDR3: CASSPLLQGETQYF; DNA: TGTGCCAGCTCACCCCTCCTTCAGGGGGAGACCCAGTACTTC
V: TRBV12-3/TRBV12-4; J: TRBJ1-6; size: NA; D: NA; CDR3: CASMRSNSPLHF; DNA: TGTGCCAGCATGAGGTCTAATTCACCCCTCCACTTT
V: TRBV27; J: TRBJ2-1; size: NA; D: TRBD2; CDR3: CASRLAGVGNEQFF; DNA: TGTGCCAGCAGGCTAGCGGGAGTGGGCAATGAGCAGTTCTTC
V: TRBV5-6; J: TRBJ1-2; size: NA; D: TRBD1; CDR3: CASSLFTGDYRGYTF; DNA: TGTGCCAGCAGCTTGTTTACAGGGGATTACCGGGGCTACACCTTC
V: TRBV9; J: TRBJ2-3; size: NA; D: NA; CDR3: CASAYQISTDTQYF; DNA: TGTGCCAGCGCATACCAGATTAGCACAGATACGCAGTATTTT
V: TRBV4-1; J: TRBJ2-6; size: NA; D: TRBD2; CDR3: CASSQGGRGRASGANVLTF; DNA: TGCGCCAGCAGCCAAGGGGGTCGCGGGAGGGCCTCTGGGGCCAACGTCCTGACTTTC
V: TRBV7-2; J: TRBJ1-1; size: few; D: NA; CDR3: CASSFSGLSSWGREAFF; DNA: TGTGCCAGCAGCTTTTCGGGACTCTCATCTTGGGGCAGGGAAGCTTTCTTT
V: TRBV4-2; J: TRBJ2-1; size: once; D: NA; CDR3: CASSQASVSYNEQFF; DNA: TGTGCCAGCAGCCAAGCTAGCGTCTCCTACAATGAGCAGTTCTTC
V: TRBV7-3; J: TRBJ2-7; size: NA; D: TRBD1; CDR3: CASSLGTGIGEQYF; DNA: TGTGCCAGCAGCCTAGGGACAGGGATAGGCGAGCAGTACTTC
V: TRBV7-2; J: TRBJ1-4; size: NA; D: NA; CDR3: CASSLGEREKLFF; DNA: TGTGCCAGCAGCTTAGGGGAGAGAGAAAAACTGTTTTTT
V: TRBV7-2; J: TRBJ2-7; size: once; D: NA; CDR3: CASSLALGLFYEQYF; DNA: TGTGCCAGCAGCTTAGCGCTTGGTCTATTTTACGAGCAGTACTTC
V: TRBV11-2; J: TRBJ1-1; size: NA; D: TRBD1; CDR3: CASCADRGAEAFF; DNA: TGTGCCAGCTGCGCCGACAGGGGCGCTGAAGCTTTCTTT
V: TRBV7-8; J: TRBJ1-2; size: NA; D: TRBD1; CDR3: CASSRTGVYGYTF; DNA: TGTGCCAGCAGTAGGACAGGAGTCTATGGCTACACCTTC
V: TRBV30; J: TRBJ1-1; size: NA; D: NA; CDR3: CAWSGDRHTEAFF; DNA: TGTGCCTGGAGTGGAGACAGACACACTGAAGCTTTCTTT
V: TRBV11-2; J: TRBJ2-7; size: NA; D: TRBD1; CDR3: CASSLEGQRSYEQYF; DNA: TGTGCCAGCAGCTTAGAGGGACAGCGCTCCTACGAGCAGTACTTC
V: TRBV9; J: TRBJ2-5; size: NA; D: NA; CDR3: CASSPRMGGETQYF; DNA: TGTGCCAGCAGCCCCCGAATGGGCGGGGAGACCCAGTACTTC
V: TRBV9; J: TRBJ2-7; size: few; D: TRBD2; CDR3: CASSSRVAGVYEQYF; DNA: TGTGCCAGCAGCTCCAGAGTAGCGGGAGTATACGAGCAGTACTTC
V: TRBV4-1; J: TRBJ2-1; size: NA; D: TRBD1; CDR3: CASSPWDRGSDNEQFF; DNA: TGCGCCAGCAGCCCTTGGGACAGGGGATCTGATAATGAGCAGTTCTTC
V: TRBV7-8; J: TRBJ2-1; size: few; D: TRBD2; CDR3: CASSLGLATNNEQFF; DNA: TGTGCCAGCAGCTTGGGACTAGCGACGAACAATGAGCAGTTCTTC
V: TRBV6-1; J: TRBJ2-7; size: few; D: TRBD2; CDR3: CASSEIAGGPWEQYF; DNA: TGTGCCAGCAGTGAAATAGCGGGAGGGCCGTGGGAGCAGTACTTC
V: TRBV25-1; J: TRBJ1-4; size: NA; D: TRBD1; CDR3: CASSRGQGGEKLFF; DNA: TGTGCCAGCAGCAGGGGACAGGGGGGTGAAAAACTGTTTTTT
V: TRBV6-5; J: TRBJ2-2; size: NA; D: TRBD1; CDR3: CASTLDRVPGELFF; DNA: TGTGCCAGCACTTTGGACAGGGTTCCCGGGGAGCTGTTTTTT
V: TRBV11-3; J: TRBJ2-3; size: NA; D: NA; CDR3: CASSLSGTDTQYF; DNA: TGTGCCAGCAGCTTGTCGGGCACAGATACGCAGTATTTT
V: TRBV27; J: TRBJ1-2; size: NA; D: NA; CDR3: CASSLGTGTGYTF; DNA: TGTGCCAGCAGTTTAGGTACCGGTACTGGCTACACCTTC
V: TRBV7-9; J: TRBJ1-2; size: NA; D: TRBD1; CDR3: CASSTRTGGNGYTF; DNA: TGTGCCAGCAGCACCCGGACAGGGGGTAATGGCTACACCTTC
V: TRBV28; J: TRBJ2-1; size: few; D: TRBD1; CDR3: CASSPAGTGGNEQFF; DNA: TGTGCCAGCAGTCCTGCCGGGACAGGGGGCAATGAGCAGTTCTTC
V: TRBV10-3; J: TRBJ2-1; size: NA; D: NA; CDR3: CAISVLGAANNEQFF; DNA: TGTGCCATCAGTGTTTTGGGGGCTGCGAACAATGAGCAGTTCTTC
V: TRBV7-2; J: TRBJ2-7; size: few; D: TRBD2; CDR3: CASSLGLAGAYEQYF; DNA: TGTGCCAGCAGCTTAGGACTAGCGGGTGCCTACGAGCAGTACTTC
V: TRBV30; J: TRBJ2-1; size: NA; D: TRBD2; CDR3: CAWSSGTSGEQFF; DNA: TGTGCCTGGAGTTCCGGGACTAGTGGCGAGCAGTTCTTC
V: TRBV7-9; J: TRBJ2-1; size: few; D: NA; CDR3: CASSFISSAQPFLLNEQFF; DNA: TGTGCCAGCAGCTTTATATCTAGCGCCCAACCTTTCTTATTAAATGAGCAGTTCTTC
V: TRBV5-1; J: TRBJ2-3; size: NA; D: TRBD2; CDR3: CASSPTSGTTDTQYF; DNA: TGCGCCAGCAGCCCGACTAGCGGAACCACAGATACGCAGTATTTT
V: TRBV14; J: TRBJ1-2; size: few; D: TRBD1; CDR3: CASSQIVMDRGLGYGYTF; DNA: TGTGCCAGCAGCCAAATCGTCATGGACAGGGGCCTGGGCTATGGCTACACCTTC
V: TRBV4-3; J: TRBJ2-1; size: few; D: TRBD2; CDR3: CASSQEGGRAIGYNEQFF; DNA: TGCGCCAGCAGCCAAGAAGGCGGGAGGGCCATAGGATACAATGAGCAGTTCTTC
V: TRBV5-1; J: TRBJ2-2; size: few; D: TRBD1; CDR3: CASSFAGQGTGELFF; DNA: TGCGCCAGCAGCTTCGCCGGACAGGGAACCGGGGAGCTGTTTTTT
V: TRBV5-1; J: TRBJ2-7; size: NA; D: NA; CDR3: CASSSTEFRDGEQYF; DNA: TGCGCCAGCAGCTCTACAGAGTTTCGGGATGGCGAGCAGTACTTC
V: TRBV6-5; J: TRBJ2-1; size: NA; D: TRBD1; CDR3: CASSYNGQGADEQFF; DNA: TGTGCCAGCAGTTACAATGGACAGGGGGCGGATGAGCAGTTCTTC
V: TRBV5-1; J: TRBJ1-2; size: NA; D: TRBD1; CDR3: CASRGTGDYGYTF; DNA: TGCGCCAGCAGGGGGACAGGGGACTATGGCTACACCTTC
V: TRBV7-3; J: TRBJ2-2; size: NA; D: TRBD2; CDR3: CASSPGTSGGTGELFF; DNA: TGTGCCAGCAGCCCCGGGACTAGCGGGGGCACCGGGGAGCTGTTTTTT
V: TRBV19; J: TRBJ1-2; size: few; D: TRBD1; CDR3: CASSMGQPYGYTF; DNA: TGTGCCAGTAGTATGGGACAGCCCTATGGCTACACCTTC
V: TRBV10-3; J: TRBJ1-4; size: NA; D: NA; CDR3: CATKRDGATNEKLFF; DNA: TGTGCCACTAAGCGGGACGGAGCAACTAATGAAAAACTGTTTTTT
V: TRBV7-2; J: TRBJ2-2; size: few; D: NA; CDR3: CASSLSRTMNTGELFF; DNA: TGTGCCAGCAGCTTAAGTAGGACTATGAACACCGGGGAGCTGTTTTTT
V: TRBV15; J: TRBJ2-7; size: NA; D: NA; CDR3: CATSRDNWGGKYEQYF; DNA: TGTGCCACCAGCAGAGATAATTGGGGCGGGAAGTACGAGCAGTACTTC
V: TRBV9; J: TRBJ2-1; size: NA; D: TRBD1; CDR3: CASSFLPGGSYNEQFF; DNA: TGTGCCAGCAGCTTCCTGCCAGGGGGCTCCTACAATGAGCAGTTCTTC
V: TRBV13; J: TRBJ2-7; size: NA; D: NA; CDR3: CASSVGLHSYEQYF; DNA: TGTGCCAGCAGCGTGGGACTGCACTCCTACGAGCAGTACTTC
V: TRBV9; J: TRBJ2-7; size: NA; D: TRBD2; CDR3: CASSVGVGDYYEQYF; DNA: TGTGCCAGCAGCGTAGGGGTAGGGGACTATTACGAGCAGTACTTC
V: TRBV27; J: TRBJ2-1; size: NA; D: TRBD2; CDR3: CASSLWGLAGEQFF; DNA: TGTGCCAGCAGTTTATGGGGACTAGCGGGAGAGCAGTTCTTC
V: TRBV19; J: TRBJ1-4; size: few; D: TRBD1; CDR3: CASSPRQGTNEKLFF; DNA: TGTGCCAGTAGTCCCCGACAGGGCACTAATGAAAAACTGTTTTTT
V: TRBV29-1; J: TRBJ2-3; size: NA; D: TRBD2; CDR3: CSVGPPGGGIDTQYF; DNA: TGCAGCGTTGGGCCTCCCGGGGGGGGGATAGATACGCAGTATTTT
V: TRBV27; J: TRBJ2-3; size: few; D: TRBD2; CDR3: CASTRGEGFLLDTQYF; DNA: TGTGCCAGCACCAGAGGGGAGGGATTTCTGTTAGATACGCAGTATTTT
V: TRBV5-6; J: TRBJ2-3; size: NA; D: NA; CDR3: CASSFAYTDTQYF; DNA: TGTGCCAGCAGCTTCGCCTACACAGATACGCAGTATTTT
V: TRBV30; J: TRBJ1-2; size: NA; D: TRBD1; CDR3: CAWSGEGIQGAADYGYTF; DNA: TGTGCCTGGAGTGGAGAGGGGATACAGGGGGCCGCGGATTATGGCTACACCTTC
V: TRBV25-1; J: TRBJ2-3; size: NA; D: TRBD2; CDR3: CASSRSGTDTQYF; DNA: TGTGCCAGCAGTCGAAGCGGGACTGATACGCAGTATTTT
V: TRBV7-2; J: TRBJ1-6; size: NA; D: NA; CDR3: CASSLDRTDNSPLHF; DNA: TGTGCCAGCAGCTTAGACCGGACAGACAATTCACCCCTCCACTTT
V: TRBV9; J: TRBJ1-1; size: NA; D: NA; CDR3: CASSVDWGENTEAFF; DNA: TGTGCCAGCAGCGTAGATTGGGGGGAGAACACTGAAGCTTTCTTT
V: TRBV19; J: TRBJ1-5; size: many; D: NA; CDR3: CASSIDSYFSNQPQHF; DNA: TGTGCCAGTAGTATTGATAGTTATTTTAGCAATCAGCCCCAGCATTTT